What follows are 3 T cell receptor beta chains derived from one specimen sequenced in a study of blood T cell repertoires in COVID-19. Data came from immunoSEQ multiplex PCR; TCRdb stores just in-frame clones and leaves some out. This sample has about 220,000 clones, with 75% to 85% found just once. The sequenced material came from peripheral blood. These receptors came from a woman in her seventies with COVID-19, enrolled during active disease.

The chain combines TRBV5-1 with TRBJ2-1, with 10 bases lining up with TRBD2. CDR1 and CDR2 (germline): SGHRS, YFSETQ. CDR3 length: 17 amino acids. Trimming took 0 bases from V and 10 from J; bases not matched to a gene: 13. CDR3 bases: TGCGCCAGCAGCTTGGCATCCCTAGCGGGAGATTTTCGGGAGCAGTTCTTC. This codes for CASSLASLAGDFREQFF.

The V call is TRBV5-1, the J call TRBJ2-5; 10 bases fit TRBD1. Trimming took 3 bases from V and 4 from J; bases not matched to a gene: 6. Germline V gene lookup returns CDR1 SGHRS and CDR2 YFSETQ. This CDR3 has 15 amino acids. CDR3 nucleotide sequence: TGCGCCAGCAGCTGGGGGACAGGGGTCGGAGAGACCCAGTACTTC. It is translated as CASSWGTGVGETQYF.

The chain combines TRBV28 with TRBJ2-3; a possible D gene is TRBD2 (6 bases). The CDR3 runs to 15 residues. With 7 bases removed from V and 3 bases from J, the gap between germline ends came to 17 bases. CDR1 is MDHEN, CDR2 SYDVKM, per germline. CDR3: CASTSGGMGTDTQYF. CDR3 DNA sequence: TGTGCCAGCACAAGTGGCGGGATGGGGACAGATACGCAGTATTTT.